This T cell receptor (beta chain) appears in the sequencing data of a study of identical twins. MiXCR, applied by TCRdb to the 5' RACE reads, yields one record per CDR3 protein. The data show about 730,000 distinct CDR3 sequences, about 20% seen once. V lost 3 bases and J lost 6, with 9 bases in between. Germline lookup yields CDR1 SEHNR and CDR2 FQNEAQ (reference sequence). This CDR3 is 13 amino acids long. These same data were also listed under a study on T cells expressing NK-cell markers. That paper notes: Repertoires of TCR beta were obtained from T cells sorted as CD3+CD56+NKG2C+, CD3+CD56+NKG2C- and CD3+CD56-NKG2C+. Dominant NKG2C+ clonotypes in a handful of donors made up roughly 1.0-7.0% of CD8+ T cells. The CD3+CD56-NKG2C+ fraction of a handful of donors was also led by these clonotypes.

This sequence was found in a woman in her late teens or twenties in good health. The sequenced sample was PBMCs. The chain is built from TRBV7-9 and TRBJ1-5; unclear D gene. CDR3 region: CASSFNWGQPQHF. CDR3 DNA: TGTGCCAGCAGCTTTAATTGGGGTCAGCCCCAGCATTTT.